This T cell receptor (beta chain) was sequenced for a study of CD8 T cells in Susac syndrome. Germline V gene data show CDR1 as GTSNPN and CDR2 as SVGIG (reference sequence). The CDR3 consists of 13 residues. V shed 2 bases and J shed 1 base, with 9 bases lying between them. RNA totalling roughly 0.45 to 1 ug underwent reverse transcription with random hexamers. TCR beta CDR3 was amplified by immunoSEQ multiplex PCR. This amplification extended across 54 Vbeta and 13 Jbeta segments. Each CDR3 protein is one row after TCRdb ran MiXCR on the immunoSEQ multiplex PCR reads. The sample records 200,000 to 250,000 distinct CDR3 sequences, roughly nine tenths being singletons. In blood CD8+ and CD4+ T cells, TCR beta underwent sequencing. TEMRA cells were FACS-enriched, and CD8+ and CD4+ T cells were isolated negatively.

J is TRBJ2-7 and V is TRBV30; D ambiguous. Sequenced sample: CD8+ T cells from PBMCs. This sequence was found in a human donor with multiple sclerosis. CDR3 sequence: CAWSLLVSYEQYF. CDR3 coding DNA: TGTGCCTGGAGTCTTCTAGTATCCTACGAGCAGTACTTC.